The 27 T cell receptor beta chains presented below share a single source sample, sequenced in a study of technical replicates of blood from a handful of donors. Here immunoSEQ multiplex PCR was the method, and the copy in TCRdb shows in-frame clones only, minus some. Altogether around 60,000 clones are present, 75% to 90% being singletons, with the ten largest covering about 4.9%. Sequencing used PBMCs. The receptors originated from a human donor in good health. Some clones in this sample may be carry-over from other donors' samples.

In this sample, this clone turned up once. V and J are TRBV7-2 and TRBJ2-7; TRBD2 agrees at 15 bases. The CDR3 sequence is 14 residues long. Trimming removed 11 bases from V and 2 bases from J; junction bases left unmatched: 4. Germline V gene lookup returns CDR1 SGHTA and CDR2 FQGNSA. CDR3 DNA sequence: TGTGCCGGGACTAGCGGGAGGATTACCTACGAGCAGTACTTC. It is translated as CAGTSGRITYEQYF. Using reference TRBV7-2 and TRBJ2-7 for the parts outside the CDR3, the full variable domain is GAGVSQSPSNKVTEKGKDVELRCDPISGHTALYWYRQSLGQGLEFLIYFQGNSAPDKSGLPSDRFSAERTGGSVSTLTIQRTQQEDSAVYLCAGTSGRITYEQYFGPGTRLTVT.

The chain joins TRBV4-3 to TRBJ2-4, with D possibly matching TRBD2 (6 bases). This CDR3 spans 14 amino acids. V was clipped by 0 bases and J by 15 bases, with 18 bases between them. The germline V gene has CDR1 LGHNA and CDR2 YSLEER. CDR3 region: CASSQDLGAGRPYF. CDR3 bases: TGCGCCAGCAGCCAAGATTTAGGGGCGGGACGGCCGTACTTC.

This sequence joins TRBV2 and TRBJ2-7; 9 bases align to TRBD1. Germline CDR1 reads SNHLY; CDR2 reads FYNNEI. The CDR3 totals 14 residues. V was pared by 4 bases and J by 4 bases, with 5 bases of the junction left unmatched. The CDR3 loop is CASSAGTGQYEQYF. In DNA form, the CDR3 reads TGTGCCAGCAGTGCCGGGACAGGGCAATACGAGCAGTACTTC.

The gene calls are TRBV6-6 and TRBJ2-5, with D possibly being TRBD1 (6 bases). Trimming stripped 6 bases from V and 2 bases from J, with 19 bases between. Germline V gene sequence: CDR1 MNHNY, CDR2 SVGAGI (reference sequence). The CDR3 length is 16 residues. The CDR3 coding sequence is TGTGCCAGCAGCCGCGAGCCGACAGGAAGACAAGAGACCCAGTACTTC. Protein sequence: CASSREPTGRQETQYF.

The chain employs TRBV4-3 and TRBJ2-7; 10 bases agree with TRBD1. The CDR3 length is 15 residues. V dropped 5 bases and J dropped 2; count of bases not matched to a gene: 6. The germline gives CDR1 LGHNA, CDR2 YSLEER. The CDR3 DNA reads as TGCGCCAGCAGCGACCCGGGGACAGGGGCCTACGAGCAGTACTTC. Translated: CASSDPGTGAYEQYF.

This rearrangement joins TRBV7-6 to TRBJ2-7; 11 positions match TRBD1. From germline, CDR1 is SGHVS and CDR2 FNYEAQ. The V and J ends lost 4 bases and 1 base, in that order; junction bases with no gene match: 3. The CDR3 has 15 amino acids. DNA of the CDR3: TGTGCCAGCAGCTCCGGACAGGGGGCGTCCTACGAGCAGTACTTC. Residues: CASSSGQGASYEQYF.

This clone was observed a handful of times. The rearrangement uses TRBV21-1 and TRBJ1-2; the D call of TRBD1 is as the table states it, not checked on the DNA. TRBV21-1 represents a pseudogene. The CDR3 runs to 13 residues. The CDR3 region is CASSKDKNYGYTF. The DNA of the CDR3 is TGTGCCAGCAGCAAAGACAAAAACTATGGCTACACCTTC.

This clone was counted at least ten times. The chain recombines TRBV30 with TRBJ2-1, with no clear D. Looked up from germline, CDR1 is GTSNPN and CDR2 is SVGIG (reference sequence). The CDR3 is 13 residues long. The V and J ends lost 1 base and 5 bases respectively, with 9 bases between them. The DNA of the CDR3 is TGTGCCTGGAGTGGTAACTCTGACAATGAGCAGTTCTTC. Translated: CAWSGNSDNEQFF. The full variable domain, with the rest looked up from reference TRBV30 and TRBJ2-1, is SQTIHQWPATLVQPVGSPLSLECTVEGTSNPNLYWYRQAAGRGLQLLFYSVGIGQISSEVPQNLSASRPQDRQFILSSKKLLLSDSGFYLCAWSGNSDNEQFFGPGTRLTVL.

This rearrangement joins TRBV7-6 to TRBJ2-7, with D uncertain. V was pared by 5 bases and J by 2 bases, with 7 bases between. Germline V CDR1 and CDR2: SGHVS, FNYEAQ. The CDR3 length is 12 residues. CDR3 coding DNA: TGTGCCAGCAGCCCCGGTCCCTACGAGCAGTACTTC. The encoded protein is CASSPGPYEQYF.

V is TRBV30 and J is TRBJ2-3, with a tentative D call TRBD1 (6 bases). There are 12 residues in the CDR3. V gave up 2 bases and J gave up 6 bases, with 9 bases separating them. CDR1 and CDR2 (germline): GTSNPN, SVGIG (reference sequence). CDR3 DNA sequence: TGTGCCTGGAGTAGCCAGGGGGATACGCAGTATTTT. Translating it yields CAWSSQGDTQYF.

This clone was observed a few times. The chain couples TRBV2 to TRBJ2-7; perhaps TRBD1 as D (5 bases). This CDR3 has 13 residues. Trimming took 4 bases from V and 8 from J, leaving 15 bases between them. Germline V gene data show CDR1 as SNHLY and CDR2 as FYNNEI. This CDR3 is CASSGQAVGQQYF. Written as DNA, the CDR3 is TGTGCCAGCAGTGGGCAGGCAGTGGGGCAGCAGTACTTC.

The chain employs TRBV5-1 and TRBJ2-2; possibly TRBD2 for D (5 bases). The V end was cut by 0 bases, the J end by 3 bases, with 18 bases between. Germline loops: CDR1 SGHRS, CDR2 YFSETQ. This CDR3 spans 18 amino acids. CDR3 protein: CASSLARSDRGYTGELFF. DNA for the CDR3: TGCGCCAGCAGCTTGGCGCGTAGCGACCGTGGTTACACCGGGGAGCTGTTTTTT.

The CDR3 DNA reads as TGTGCCAGCAGCCGAAGGCCGGCAGCGTCCGGGGAGCTGTTTTTT. Protein: CASSRRPAASGELFF. The chain carries TRBV7-2 and TRBJ2-2; D not resolved. Trimming cost V 5 bases and J 6 bases, with 16 bases left between them. Germline values: CDR1 SGHTA, CDR2 FQGNSA. There are 15 residues in the CDR3. The full variable domain, with the rest looked up from reference TRBV7-2 and TRBJ2-2, is GAGVSQSPSNKVTEKGKDVELRCDPISGHTALYWYRQSLGQGLEFLIYFQGNSAPDKSGLPSDRFSAERTGGSVSTLTIQRTQQEDSAVYLCASSRRPAASGELFFGEGSRLTVL.

Here the CDR3 reads CASSLDRPGIGELFF. CDR3 DNA: TGTGCCAGCTCACTTGACAGGCCGGGGATCGGGGAGCTGTTTTTT. The J gene is TRBJ2-2, the V gene TRBV18; the D gene is possibly TRBD1 (6 bases). The V end was cut by 4 bases, the J end by 7 bases, with 16 bases between. Germline V lookup: CDR1 KGHSH, CDR2 LQKENI. This CDR3 is 15 amino acids long.

The chain uses TRBV7-3 and TRBJ2-1; TRBD1 matches 9 bases. This CDR3 comprises 17 residues. The ends lost 5 bases at V and 7 bases at J; junction bases unmatched: 15. The germline V gene has CDR1 SGHTA and CDR2 FQGTGA. In nucleotides, the CDR3 is TGTGCCAGCAGCCTCACTCCCGAACAGGGGGCTGTGAATGAGCAGTTCTTC. It specifies CASSLTPEQGAVNEQFF. Variable domain in full (rest from reference TRBV7-3 and TRBJ2-1): GAGVSQTPSNKVTEKGKYVELRCDPISGHTALYWYRQSLGQGPEFLIYFQGTGAADDSGLPNDRFFAVRPEGSVSTLKIQRTERGDSAVYLCASSLTPEQGAVNEQFFGPGTRLTVL.

V usage is TRBV5-1 and J usage is TRBJ1-2; D not resolved. The CDR3 extends over 13 amino acids. Germline V gene sequence: CDR1 SGHRS, CDR2 YFSETQ. V lost 0 bases, J lost 8 bases, and 11 bases lay in between. As DNA, the CDR3 is TGCGCCAGCAGCTTGGGCGGGGTCCACGGCTACACCTTC. Protein product: CASSLGGVHGYTF.

This chain joins TRBV9 and TRBJ2-3; 7 bases map to TRBD2. This CDR3 contains 17 residues. V lost 0 bases, J lost 4 bases, and 11 bases stayed unmatched. The germline V gene has CDR1 SGDLS and CDR2 YYNGEE. CDR3 sequence reads: CASSVVGGRAGADTQYF. CDR3 DNA sequence: TGTGCCAGCAGCGTAGTTGGAGGGAGGGCCGGGGCAGATACGCAGTATTTT.

J is TRBJ2-1 and V is TRBV28; 7 bases agree with TRBD2. From germline, CDR1 is MDHEN and CDR2 SYDVKM. The CDR3 spans 15 residues. V trimming: 2 bases; J trimming: 4 bases; junction bases outside the gene matches: 5. The CDR3, as DNA: TGTGCCAGCAGTTTAGGCGGGAGTGGGTACAATGAGCAGTTCTTC. Translation: CASSLGGSGYNEQFF.

The chain couples TRBV18 to TRBJ1-4; 11 nucleotides line up with TRBD1. The CDR3 sequence is 19 residues long. Trimming cost V 0 bases and J 0 bases; bases outside gene matches: 6. The germline gives CDR1 KGHSH, CDR2 LQKENI. CDR3 amino acids: CASSPPGTGGLATNEKLFF. CDR3 bases: TGTGCCAGCTCACCACCCGGGACAGGGGGACTTGCAACTAATGAAAAACTGTTTTTT.

The chain uses TRBV10-3 and TRBJ1-2; D possibly corresponds to TRBD1 (5 bases). V was shortened by 5 bases and J by 3 bases, with 19 bases between the two germline ends. The germline V gene encodes CDR1 ENHRY and CDR2 SYGVKD. CDR3 length: 16 residues. This chain's CDR3 is CAISTGQAGSDYGYTF. DNA for the CDR3: TGTGCCATCAGTACTGGTCAGGCAGGGTCAGACTATGGCTACACCTTC.

The rearrangement uses TRBV18 and TRBJ1-2; TRBD1 matches at 10 bases. Trimming at V came to 3 bases and at J to 1 base, leaving 5 bases not matched to a gene. Germline CDR1 is KGHSH and CDR2 is LQKENI. The CDR3 spans 16 residues. CDR3 residues: CASSPSWDRGNYGYTF. In DNA form, the CDR3 reads TGTGCCAGCTCACCCTCGTGGGACAGGGGTAACTATGGCTACACCTTC.

This chain links TRBV7-2 with TRBJ2-7; 7 bases match TRBD2. The CDR3 runs 15 residues. V was clipped by 5 bases and J by 5 bases; unmatched bases: 12. The germline gives CDR1 SGHTA, CDR2 FQGNSA. The CDR3 region is CASSPPGGTVHEQYF. In DNA, the CDR3 is TGTGCCAGCAGCCCCCCGGGGGGTACCGTCCACGAGCAGTACTTC.

The chain joins TRBV14 to TRBJ1-1; 7 bases line up with TRBD1. The J segment lost 1 base and the V segment lost 4 bases, leaving 9 bases of the junction unmatched. The CDR3 extends over 16 amino acids. In germline, CDR1 is SGHDN, CDR2 FVKESK. DNA of the CDR3: TGTGCCAGCAGCCGATACCGAGACAGGGCGAACACTGAAGCTTTCTTT. Encoded protein: CASSRYRDRANTEAFF.

This chain uses TRBV13 with TRBJ2-1; the D is unclear. Looked up from germline, CDR1 is PRHDT and CDR2 is FYEKMQ (reference sequence). The CDR3 consists of 16 residues. V gave up 4 bases and J gave up 1 base, with 14 bases separating them. The CDR3 loop reads CASSSPKAGSYNEQFF. In DNA, the CDR3 is TGTGCCAGCAGCTCCCCCAAGGCAGGATCCTACAATGAGCAGTTCTTC.

V usage is TRBV12-5 and J usage is TRBJ1-4, with D maybe TRBD1 (5 bases). The V gene's germline CDR1 is LGHNT and CDR2 FRNRAP. This CDR3 region has 15 residues. V gave up 1 base and J gave up 8 bases, with 14 bases separating them. CDR3 protein: CASGLAGRAGEKLFF. CDR3 bases: TGTGCTAGTGGTTTGGCGGGCAGGGCAGGAGAAAAACTGTTTTTT.

The CDR3 here is CASSFQGSADTQYF. CDR3 nucleotides: TGTGCCAGCAGTTTCCAGGGATCCGCAGATACGCAGTATTTT. The chain joins TRBV27 to TRBJ2-3; TRBD1 is a possible D gene (5 bases). The V gene lost 3 bases and the J gene lost 4 bases, with 11 bases spanning the gap. This CDR3 is 14 amino acids long. CDR1 is MNHEY, CDR2 SMNVEV, per germline (reference sequence).

This clone was recorded only once. This chain joins TRBV6-5 and TRBJ2-7; perhaps TRBD1 as D (6 bases). Per the germline V gene, CDR1 is MNHEY and CDR2 is SVGAGI. Trimming removed 2 bases from V and 2 bases from J, with 10 bases in between. The CDR3 is 14 residues long. The CDR3: CASSYAQGPYEQYF. CDR3 DNA: TGTGCCAGCAGTTACGCACAGGGCCCCTACGAGCAGTACTTC.